This T cell receptor (beta chain) emerged from a study of long-term antiretroviral therapy in people with HIV. General study findings and limits: Among HIV repertoires, CDR3 length ranges were narrower than those of controls.

This clone is a singleton in its sample. Antigen unknown. With survey level as its setting, the immunoSEQ assay was v3.0. Using immunoSEQ multiplex PCR, the repertoire was profiled, and TCRdb retains in-frame clones only, with some absent. Among approximately 35,000 clones, 60% to 85% were seen once, and the ten largest hold just over 7%. This CDR3 comprises 14 residues. V gave up 8 bases and J gave up 0 bases, with 13 bases separating them. Per germline, CDR1 KGHSH and CDR2 LQKENI. The sample in question was unsorted PBMCs, obtained 2 years after starting antiretroviral therapy. This chain links TRBV18 with TRBJ1-1; D may be TRBD1 (5 bases). This TCR was sampled from a woman in her forties or fifties with HIV. The DNA of the CDR3 is TGTGCCAGCGCCTGGACACCCATGAACACTGAAGCTTTCTTT. This gives the protein CASAWTPMNTEAFF.